Shown below are 8 T cell receptor beta chains from a single sample sequenced in a study of T cell repertoires in cytomegalovirus infection. These receptors' targets are unknown. MiXCR was run by TCRdb on the reads, yielding one entry per CDR3 protein. This sample carries 450,000 to 650,000 distinct CDR3 sequences, 40% of them seen once, and the ten largest clones take over 45%. The material was cultured PBMCs, obtained from culture after CMV antigen stimulation. These receptors were collected from a human donor in good health (CMV status not recorded). Some clones in this sample may be carry-over from other donors' samples.

This clonotype was seen many times. The rearrangement joins TRBV7-2 to TRBJ2-3; D is unclear. The CDR3 covers 12 residues. Trimming stripped 4 bases from V and 0 bases from J, with 2 bases between. Germline V CDR1 and CDR2: SGHTA, FQGNSA. This chain's CDR3 is CASSWSTDTQYF. CDR3 nucleotides: TGTGCCAGCAGCTGGAGCACAGATACGCAGTATTTT.

This clonotype came up a few times. The chain links TRBV12-5 to TRBJ1-1; the D gene is possibly TRBD1 (6 bases). Trimming removed 6 bases at V and 3 bases at J, with 11 bases between. This CDR3 comprises 13 residues. Germline V gene data show CDR1 as LGHNT and CDR2 as FRNRAP. In nucleotides, the CDR3 is TGTGCTAGTGGCATGGGGGCACACACTGAAGCTTTCTTT. The encoded protein is CASGMGAHTEAFF.

The chain couples TRBV4-3 to TRBJ1-4; 7 bases are shared with TRBD1. Germline CDR1 LGHNA, CDR2 YSLEER. This CDR3 contains 19 residues. Germline trimming cut 0 bases from V and 0 bases from J; bases unmatched to any gene: 10. The CDR3 protein is CASSQDWGGQRTTNEKLFF. The CDR3 DNA reads as TGCGCCAGCAGCCAAGATTGGGGGGGACAGAGAACAACTAATGAAAAACTGTTTTTT.

This chain links TRBV12-3 or TRBV12-4 with TRBJ2-3; 10 bases fit TRBD2. The CDR3 runs 15 residues. Trimming cost V 5 bases and J 1 base; bases outside gene matches: 3. This CDR3 is CASSPSGSGTDTQYF. The CDR3 DNA reads TGTGCCAGCAGTCCTAGCGGGAGTGGCACAGATACGCAGTATTTT.

This clonotype was observed a few times. V gene TRBV12-3 or TRBV12-4 combines with J gene TRBJ2-5; D assignment may be TRBD1 or TRBD2 (5 bases each). Trimming removed 10 bases from V and 4 bases from J, with 13 bases in between. The CDR3 runs to 12 residues. CDR3 DNA sequence: TGTGCCATCTTGGGGGACGGAGAGACCCAGTACTTC. Protein sequence: CAILGDGETQYF.

This clonotype was seen many times. This chain connects TRBV7-2 to TRBJ1-5; TRBD1 aligns across 8 bases. Germline V gene lookup returns CDR1 SGHTA and CDR2 FQGNSA. Germline trimming cut 4 bases from V and 6 bases from J; bases unmatched to any gene: 5. CDR3 size: 14 residues. The CDR3 DNA sequence: TGTGCCAGCAGCTCACAGGGGGGGAGTCAGCCCCAGCATTTT. Translation: CASSSQGGSQPQHF. The full variable domain, rest sourced from reference TRBV7-2 and TRBJ1-5, is GAGVSQSPSNKVTEKGKDVELRCDPISGHTALYWYRQSLGQGLEFLIYFQGNSAPDKSGLPSDRFSAERTGGSVSTLTIQRTQQEDSAVYLCASSSQGGSQPQHFGDGTRLSIL.

The chain joins TRBV12-3 or TRBV12-4 to TRBJ2-3; D is ambiguous. The CDR3 spans 14 residues. The V end was cut by 4 bases, the J end by 2 bases, with 10 bases between. CDR3 nucleotide sequence: TGTGCCAGCAGTTCCGGACCGACCACAGATACGCAGTATTTT. It is translated as CASSSGPTTDTQYF.

This clonotype was observed a handful of times. J is TRBJ1-6 and V is TRBV7-2, with no clear D. The CDR3 covers 13 residues. Germline lookup yields CDR1 SGHTA and CDR2 FQGNSA. Deletions cut 7 bases from V and 9 bases from J, with 13 bases between. The CDR3 reads CASTPLAASPLHF. Written as DNA, the CDR3 is TGTGCCAGCACCCCCCTGGCGGCTTCACCCCTCCACTTT. Full variable domain (rest looked up from reference TRBV7-2 and TRBJ1-6): GAGVSQSPSNKVTEKGKDVELRCDPISGHTALYWYRQSLGQGLEFLIYFQGNSAPDKSGLPSDRFSAERTGGSVSTLTIQRTQQEDSAVYLCASTPLAASPLHFGNGTRLTVT.